This T cell receptor beta chain was identified in a study of blood T cell repertoires in COVID-19. Study information: Sites in the United States, Italy and Spain provided acute and convalescent COVID-19 samples. From T cells, B-cell-depleted T cells, or PBMCs came the material, which was cDNA or gDNA.

The table came from immunoSEQ multiplex PCR; TCRdb's copy has only in-frame clones and leaves some out. This table has 100,000 or so clones, approximately 81% appearing once. Germline V gives CDR1 SGDLS, CDR2 YYNGEE. The CDR3 contains 17 residues. The trim removed 0 bases at V and 4 bases at J, leaving 4 bases unmatched. The receptor was isolated from a woman aged 70-85 years with active or convalescent COVID-19. The V call is TRBV9, the J call TRBJ2-1, with 13 nucleotides matching TRBD2. Sample: peripheral blood. This chain's CDR3 is CASSVGGTSGNYNEQFF. The CDR3 DNA follows: TGTGCCAGCAGCGTAGGTGGGACTAGCGGGAATTACAATGAGCAGTTCTTC.